This entry lists 19 T cell receptor beta chains sequenced from one sample in a study of blood T cell repertoires in COVID-19. Produced via immunoSEQ multiplex PCR; TCRdb's table is partial and in-frame only. The data contain 90,000 to 100,000 clones, 80% to 90% of them singletons. The sequenced sample consisted of peripheral blood. The source of these receptors is a man aged 45-65 years with COVID-19, enrolled during active disease.

V is TRBV2 and J is TRBJ1-1; D gene unclear. This CDR3 is 13 amino acids long. The V end was cut by 4 bases, the J end by 5 bases, with 11 bases between. Germline loops: CDR1 SNHLY, CDR2 FYNNEI. CDR3 residues: CASSGGQLTEAFF. In DNA form, the CDR3 reads TGTGCCAGCAGTGGAGGGCAGCTTACTGAAGCTTTCTTT. The complete variable domain, with remaining parts taken from reference TRBV2 and TRBJ1-1, reads EPEVTQTPSHQVTQMGQEVILRCVPISNHLYFYWYRQILGQKVEFLVSFYNNEISEKSEIFDDQFSVERPDGSNFTLKIRSTKLEDSAMYFCASSGGQLTEAFFGQGTRLTVV.

The gene calls are TRBV7-2 and TRBJ1-1; TRBD1 aligns across 7 bases. CDR3 length equals 17 residues. With 5 bases clipped from V and 1 base from J, the junction kept 13 bases outside the gene matches. Germline V CDR1 and CDR2: SGHTA, FQGNSA. This chain's CDR3 is CASSPNGQERSNTEAFF. The CDR3 DNA reads as TGTGCCAGCAGCCCCAATGGACAGGAGAGATCGAACACTGAAGCTTTCTTT.

The table lists this clone with a count of one. The genes are TRBV5-1 and TRBJ2-1; 7 nucleotides match TRBD2. Looked up from germline, CDR1 is SGHRS and CDR2 is YFSETQ. This CDR3 is built from 14 residues. V trimming: 4 bases; J trimming: 9 bases; junction bases outside the gene matches: 10. The CDR3 DNA sequence: TGCGCCAGCAGCACGGAAGCGGGAACAAGTGAGCAGTTCTTC. Protein product: CASSTEAGTSEQFF.

The V gene is TRBV15, the J gene TRBJ2-3, with 9 bases matching TRBD1. V shed 0 bases, J shed 4 bases, and the junction held 5 bases outside the gene matches. CDR1 and CDR2 from the germline V gene are LNHNV and YYDKDF (reference sequence). The CDR3 runs to 16 residues. CDR3 nucleotides: TGTGCCACCAGCAGAGAAGGGACAGGGAGGGCAGATACGCAGTATTTT. This gives the protein CATSREGTGRADTQYF.

This clone turned up a few times. Here the CDR3 omits its conserved ending phenylalanine or tryptophan, so a read error is the likely source. It is unclear where the CDR3 begins or ends on the DNA, so no DNA is shown, and the CDR3 is as TCRdb lists it. The chain uses TRBV12-3 or TRBV12-4 and TRBJ2-3; the table gives TRBD1 as D, unverified against the DNA. Termini included, the CDR3 measures 12 amino acids. The CDR3 sequence: CASSSTGTRVLL.

The chain employs TRBV28 and TRBJ1-5, with a tentative D call TRBD1 (5 bases). This CDR3 contains 15 residues. Between the trimmed V and J ends, which lost 1 base and 2 bases, there was a span of 9 bases. The V gene's germline CDR1 is MDHEN and CDR2 SYDVKM. The CDR3 bases are TGTGCCAGCAGTTTATTGCTAGGGGGCAATCAGCCCCAGCATTTT. This translates into CASSLLLGGNQPQHF.

CDR3 bases: TGTGCCAGCAGCCCAAGGACAGGGGGAGCGTATAATTCACCCCTCCACTTT. Encoded protein: CASSPRTGGAYNSPLHF. The chain has TRBV7-8 and TRBJ1-6; 10 bases align to TRBD1. The CDR3 runs to 17 residues. CDR1 is SGHVS, CDR2 FQNEAQ, per germline. Trimming took 5 bases from V and 4 from J; bases not matched to a gene: 8.

Concerning this clone: At the DNA level, this CDR3 is encoded by other sequences in the same sample as well. The gene calls are TRBV6-5 and TRBJ1-6; possibly TRBD1 for D (6 bases). The CDR3 length is 14 residues. Trimming removed 5 bases from V and 4 bases from J, with 9 bases in between. Germline V lookup: CDR1 MNHEY, CDR2 SVGAGI. CDR3 coding DNA: TGTGCCAGCAGTCCCCAGGGGTATAATTCACCCCTCCACTTT. Encoded protein: CASSPQGYNSPLHF.

The table lists this clone with a count of one. V gene TRBV7-2 combines with J gene TRBJ2-5; a possible D gene is TRBD1 (5 bases). V gave up 6 bases and J gave up 1 base, with 12 bases separating them. The CDR3 consists of 14 residues. CDR1 and CDR2 (germline): SGHTA, FQGNSA. In DNA, the CDR3 is TGTGCCAGCAGTTCTACAGGTTTCCAAGAGACCCAGTACTTC. Protein: CASSSTGFQETQYF.

The chain has TRBV19 and TRBJ2-7; 7 bases are a match to TRBD1. Germline values: CDR1 LNHDA, CDR2 SQIVND (reference sequence). The CDR3 consists of 15 residues. The J segment lost 2 bases and the V segment lost 3 bases, leaving 7 bases of the junction unmatched. The CDR3 sequence: CASSIGWGQTYEQYF. In nucleotides, the CDR3 is TGTGCCAGTAGTATTGGGTGGGGACAGACCTACGAGCAGTACTTC.

As for this clone: One end of the junction is discordant with germline, which a read error may explain. This chain links TRBV5-3 with TRBJ1-2; D is ambiguous. TRBV5-3 is an ORF; its function is uncertain. The CDR3 sequence is 11 residues long. CDR3 protein: CARSSPGSLAF. The CDR3 DNA sequence: TGTGCCAGAAGCTCCCCGGGATCACTAGCCTTC.

This clone has more than one count but fewer than ten. V and J are TRBV12-3 or TRBV12-4 and TRBJ1-1, with D tentatively TRBD1 (6 bases). The CDR3 is made up of 13 amino acids. Between the trimmed V and J ends, which lost 8 bases and 2 bases, there was a span of 12 bases. The CDR3 is CASGGALNTEAFF. The CDR3 DNA sequence: TGTGCCAGCGGGGGGGCTTTAAACACTGAAGCTTTCTTT.

The V and J genes are TRBV15 and TRBJ2-2; the match to TRBD2 covers 7 bases. The length of the CDR3 is 15 residues. Per germline, CDR1 LNHNV and CDR2 YYDKDF (reference sequence). V lost 0 bases, J lost 6 bases, and 4 bases stayed unmatched. The CDR3 bases are TGTGCCACCAGCAGAGATCCCAGCGGGGCCGGGGAGCTGTTTTTT. Translated, it gives CATSRDPSGAGELFF.

The chain employs TRBV28 and TRBJ2-1; 8 bases agree with TRBD1. The germline V gene has CDR1 MDHEN and CDR2 SYDVKM. V shed 7 bases and J 5 bases; nucleotides not matched to a gene: 10. The CDR3 contains 15 residues. Here the CDR3 reads CASKLGGTGDNEQFF. The CDR3, as DNA: TGTGCCAGCAAACTAGGCGGGACAGGTGACAATGAGCAGTTCTTC.

This sequence joins TRBV5-1 and TRBJ1-6; D not resolved. The V and J ends lost 2 bases and 10 bases respectively, with 13 bases between them. The CDR3 totals 14 residues. Germline CDR1 SGHRS, CDR2 YFSETQ. CDR3 loop: CASSLVRSGSPLHF. The CDR3 region has the DNA TGCGCCAGCAGCTTAGTCCGGAGCGGATCACCCCTCCACTTT.

This chain joins TRBV19 and TRBJ1-1, with 11 bases lining up with TRBD1. With 5 bases clipped from V and 5 bases from J, the junction kept 13 bases outside the gene matches. Germline CDR1 LNHDA, CDR2 SQIVND (reference sequence). The CDR3 consists of 17 residues. The CDR3 region is CASSEKPGQGEMTEAFF. The CDR3 DNA sequence: TGTGCCAGTAGTGAGAAACCGGGACAGGGGGAAATGACTGAAGCTTTCTTT.

This chain links TRBV6-4 with TRBJ1-5, with D tentatively TRBD1 (6 bases). The CDR3 has 13 amino acids. Germline loops: CDR1 MRHNA, CDR2 SNTAGT. Between the trimmed V and J ends, which lost 3 bases and 5 bases, there was a span of 8 bases. The CDR3 loop reads CASSEQGDQPQHF. The CDR3 nucleotides read TGTGCCAGCAGTGAACAGGGAGATCAGCCCCAGCATTTT.

This rearrangement joins TRBV10-3 to TRBJ1-4, with 11 bases lining up with TRBD1. V lost 8 bases to trimming and J lost 5 bases; unmatched junction nucleotides: 25. The CDR3 is 21 amino acids. CDR1 is ENHRY, CDR2 SYGVKD, per germline. The CDR3 DNA is TGTGCCATCTGGGGACTCCGGGGCACCGGGACAGGGGGTGTCGGGAATGAAAAACTGTTTTTT. This codes for CAIWGLRGTGTGGVGNEKLFF.

This clone was seen a single time. The chain links TRBV7-2 to TRBJ2-7, with TRBD1 matching 9 bases. Looked up from germline, CDR1 is SGHTA and CDR2 is FQGNSA. There are 15 residues in the CDR3. The junction had 4 bases not matched to a gene; V was cut back by 3 bases and J by 1 base. The CDR3 sequence: CASSFPGQGSYEQYF. The CDR3 region has the DNA TGTGCCAGCAGCTTTCCGGGACAGGGATCCTACGAGCAGTACTTC. The variable domain in full, completed from reference TRBV7-2 and TRBJ2-7, reads GAGVSQSPSNKVTEKGKDVELRCDPISGHTALYWYRQSLGQGLEFLIYFQGNSAPDKSGLPSDRFSAERTGGSVSTLTIQRTQQEDSAVYLCASSFPGQGSYEQYFGPGTRLTVT.